The clone carrying this T cell receptor (beta chain) has only a few counts. Its antigen is not identified. This sample is drawn from a study of T cells after yellow fever vaccination. The CDR3 covers 15 residues. The germline V gene encodes CDR1 SGHKS and CDR2 YYEKEE (reference sequence). Trimming took 3 bases from V and 0 from J, leaving 10 bases between them. Study-wide findings and caveats: Clones that expanded after primary vaccination mostly reappeared after the booster (just under 98% CD4, roughly 87% CD8). Weaker, the secondary response peaked sooner, at day 5 versus 15.

As TCR cDNA was made by 5'RACE template switching, a universal primer site and UMIs were added. MiXCR was run by TCRdb on the 5' RACE reads, yielding one entry per CDR3 protein. The repertoire has around 300,000 distinct CDR3 sequences, 4.1% of them found once; the top ten carry approximately 23%. The TCR originated in a young man who received the YFV17D yellow fever vaccine. The sequencing used PBMCs, collected 5 days after the yellow fever booster vaccination. The rearrangement uses TRBV5-5 and TRBJ2-4; no definite D call. This chain's CDR3 is CASSSYGIAKNIQYF. CDR3 DNA: TGTGCCAGCAGCTCTTACGGTATAGCCAAAAACATTCAGTACTTC.